This note documents a single T cell receptor (beta chain) sequence. Its cognate antigen is unknown. V lost 2 bases and J lost 1, with 7 bases in between. The CDR3 extends over 14 amino acids. The V gene's germline CDR1 is WNHNN and CDR2 SYGVQD (reference sequence). These data belong to a study of identifying expanded T cells in peripheral blood. No infections or other immune events were documented during collection. Clones were read by immunoSEQ multiplex PCR, and TCRdb kept only the in-frame ones, dropping some. Of more than 70,000 clones in the sample, approximately 86% were seen once. General study findings and limits: Over about two and four weeks, about 17 and 20 clones changed, versus around 1.3 between replicates.

The chain combines TRBV10-1 with TRBJ2-3; D possibly corresponds to TRBD2 (5 bases). Source material: blood. The receptor was isolated from a person between 18 and 75 years old in good health. DNA of the CDR3: TGCGCCAGCAGTGAGGGAGGAGGCACAGATACGCAGTATTTT. Translating gives CASSEGGGTDTQYF.